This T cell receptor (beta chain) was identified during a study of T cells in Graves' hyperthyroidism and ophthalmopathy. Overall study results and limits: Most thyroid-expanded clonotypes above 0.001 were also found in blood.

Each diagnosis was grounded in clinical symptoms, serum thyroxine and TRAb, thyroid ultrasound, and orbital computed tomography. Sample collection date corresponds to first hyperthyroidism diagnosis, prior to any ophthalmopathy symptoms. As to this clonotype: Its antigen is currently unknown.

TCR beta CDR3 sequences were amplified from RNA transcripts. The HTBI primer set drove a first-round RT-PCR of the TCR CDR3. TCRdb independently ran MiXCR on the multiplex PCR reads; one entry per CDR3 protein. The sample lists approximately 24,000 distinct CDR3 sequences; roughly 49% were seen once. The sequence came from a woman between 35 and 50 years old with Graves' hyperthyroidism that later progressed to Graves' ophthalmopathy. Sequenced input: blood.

This chain's CDR3 is CSARRPTSGSYEQYF. In nucleotides, the CDR3 is TGCAGTGCTAGGAGACCTACTAGCGGGAGCTACGAGCAGTACTTC. The genes are TRBV20-1 and TRBJ2-7; 11 positions match TRBD2. The CDR3 extends over 15 amino acids. J gave up 3 bases and V 3 bases, and 7 bases lay outside the gene matches. Germline assignment: CDR1 DFQATT and CDR2 SNEGSKA (reference sequence).